The 2 T cell receptor beta chains below were found in one sample sequenced in a study of T cells in Graves' hyperthyroidism and ophthalmopathy (dated by TCRdb to the late 2010s). The method behind the library was multiplex PCR. Sequencing took place on an Illumina HiSeq 2000. The TCR beta CDR3 regions were amplified from the RNA transcripts. A first-round RT-PCR of the TCR CDR3 used the HTBI primer set with the Qiagen OneStep RT-PCR kit. Through fastp at Q25 and MiXCR, TCRdb rebuilt clones from the public reads, retaining in-frame beta chains. Duplicate CDR3 protein sequences are folded into a single record with the most common DNA and genes. Within this sample are hundreds of thousands of distinct CDR3 sequences, with just under 20% of them counted one time only. The top ten constitute about 50% of the sample. Sequenced: blood. Receptors were obtained from a man in his forties with Graves' ophthalmopathy.

V is TRBV5-1 and J is TRBJ1-3; 7 nucleotides match TRBD1. V shed 0 bases, J shed 6 bases, and the junction held 6 bases outside the gene matches. In germline, CDR1 is SGHRS, CDR2 YFSETQ. The CDR3 length is 15 residues. The CDR3 sequence is CASSLAGQSANTIYF. Written as DNA, the CDR3 is TGCGCCAGCAGCTTGGCGGGACAGAGCGCAAACACCATATATTTT.

This clonotype was observed a single time. The chain has TRBV14 and TRBJ1-4; D ambiguous. The germline gives CDR1 SGHDN, CDR2 FVKESK. The CDR3 has 13 residues. The V and J ends lost 4 bases and 5 bases respectively, with 8 bases between them. The CDR3 DNA follows: TGTGCCAGCAGCCCTAGGCTAAATGAAAAACTGTTTTTT. As protein: CASSPRLNEKLFF.